The 26 T cell receptor beta chains reported below all come from one sample, sequenced in a study of T cells in Graves' hyperthyroidism and ophthalmopathy. It was RNA transcripts that yielded the amplified TCR beta CDR3 regions. Primed by the HTBI set, a first-round RT-PCR was run on the TCR CDR3. One entry per CDR3 protein, called by TCRdb with MiXCR from the multiplex PCR reads. The sample comprises over 700,000 distinct CDR3 sequences, around a third of which are singletons, and around a third rests with the top ten. The sequencing sample was made of blood. The receptors stem from a woman in her forties with Graves' hyperthyroidism.

The chain couples TRBV4-3 to TRBJ2-7, with 7 bases that match TRBD2. Unmatched junction bases numbered 12, after V lost 0 bases and J lost 4 bases. This CDR3 contains 17 residues. Germline V gene sequence: CDR1 LGHNA, CDR2 YSLEER. For the CDR3, the DNA is TGCGCCAGCAGCCAAGATTACGAGGGAGGGCCTCGTTACGAGCAGTACTTC. Its translation is CASSQDYEGGPRYEQYF.

With regard to this clonotype: The junction departs from the called germline gene at one end, perhaps through a read error. The V and J genes are TRBV19 and TRBJ1-5, with D maybe TRBD1 (6 bases). The CDR3 totals 15 residues. Per germline, CDR1 LNHDA and CDR2 SQIVND (reference sequence). CDR3 DNA: TGTGCCAGTAGGACCTGGTTACAGGGCAATCAGTCCCAGCATTTT. Translation: CASRTWLQGNQSQHF.

V is TRBV20-1 and J is TRBJ1-5; a weak D match, TRBD1 (6 bases). Germline values: CDR1 DFQATT, CDR2 SNEGSKA (reference sequence). The CDR3 totals 14 residues. V gave up 1 base and J gave up 4 bases, with 11 bases separating them. CDR3 coding DNA: TGCAGTGCTAGAGCGGGGGGCGGGAATCAGCCCCAGCATTTT. Amino acid sequence: CSARAGGGNQPQHF.

This clonotype was observed at least ten times. V gene TRBV20-1 combines with J gene TRBJ1-6; D unclear. CDR1 is DFQATT and CDR2 is SNEGSKA in the germline V gene (reference sequence). Trimming stripped 0 bases from V and 7 bases from J, with 10 bases between. The CDR3 is 14 amino acids. The CDR3 spells CSARDRRQNSPLHF. Written as DNA, the CDR3 is TGCAGTGCTAGAGATCGCCGCCAAAATTCACCCCTCCACTTT.

This clonotype was counted many times. This chain joins TRBV5-5 and TRBJ1-4; no firm D call. CDR1 is SGHKS and CDR2 is YYEKEE in the germline V gene (reference sequence). V was shortened by 0 bases and J by 0 bases, with 6 bases between the two germline ends. The CDR3 loop spans 15 amino acids. The CDR3 protein is CASSLGLSTNEKLFF. The CDR3 DNA reads TGTGCCAGCAGCTTGGGGCTCTCAACTAATGAAAAACTGTTTTTT.

In regard to this clonotype: This may stem from a read error, because a much larger clone lies one nucleotide away. V gene TRBV11-2 combines with J gene TRBJ2-6; possibly TRBD1 for D (5 bases). Germline CDR1 reads SGHAT; CDR2 reads FQNNGV. CDR3 length equals 15 residues. The CDR3 nucleotides read TGTGCCAGCAGCTCAGGGATCTCTGAGGCCAACGTCCTGACTTTC. Its protein product is CASSSGISEANVLTF.

Concerning this clonotype itself: A single base separates this from a much larger clone, so it may be a read error. The chain combines TRBV19 with TRBJ1-5; D gene ambiguous. In germline, CDR1 is LNHDA, CDR2 SQIVND (reference sequence). V was pared by 5 bases and J by 3 bases, with 26 bases between. This CDR3 is 19 amino acids long. The CDR3 loop is CASSVSQTWRAATNQPQHF. CDR3 nucleotide sequence: TGTGCCAGTAGTGTAAGTCAGACCTGGAGAGCAGCCACCAATCAGCCCCAGCATTTT.

The gene calls are TRBV5-8 and TRBJ2-5; tentatively, D is TRBD1 (6 bases). The CDR3 is 14 residues long. From germline, CDR1 is SGHTS and CDR2 YDEGEE. V was cut by 5 bases and J by 5 bases, with 16 bases left in between. The CDR3 sequence: CASSLQGILETQYF. The CDR3 coding sequence is TGTGCCAGCAGTCTTCAGGGGATTTTGGAGACCCAGTACTTC.

The rearrangement joins TRBV12-3 or TRBV12-4 to TRBJ2-7; 7 nucleotides align to TRBD1. With V trimmed by 3 bases and J by 11 bases, 22 bases remained unmatched. The length of the CDR3 is 17 residues. Here the CDR3 reads CASSLANTGDDVTDEYF. For the CDR3, the DNA is TGTGCCAGCAGTTTGGCCAACACAGGGGACGATGTGACGGACGAGTACTTC.

Only one count was recorded for this clonotype. The rearrangement uses TRBV29-1 and TRBJ2-7; 10 bases line up with TRBD1. This CDR3 is 12 amino acids long. Germline V gene lookup returns CDR1 SQVTM and CDR2 ANQGSEA. Losses at the gene ends were 8 bases for V and 7 bases for J; bases not matched to a gene: 8. CDR3 region: CSRDRGDHEQYF. The CDR3, as DNA: TGCAGCCGGGACAGGGGTGACCATGAGCAGTACTTC.

As for this clonotype: The junction does not match germline at one end; this may be a read error. The chain joins TRBV19 to TRBJ1-1; D unresolved. Germline CDR1 and CDR2: LNHDA and SQIVND (reference sequence). The CDR3 has 13 residues. The CDR3 loop reads CASSIVGNTKAFF. The CDR3 coding sequence is TGTGCCAGTAGTATTGTAGGGAACACTAAAGCTTTCTTT.

This chain uses TRBV11-2 with TRBJ2-3; D uncertain. Germline V lookup: CDR1 SGHAT, CDR2 FQNNGV. V lost 3 bases and J 0 bases, leaving 7 bases between the germline ends. This CDR3 region has 14 residues. DNA of the CDR3: TGTGCCAGCAGCTTTTATCCTAGCACAGATACGCAGTATTTT. Protein: CASSFYPSTDTQYF.

Many counts were recorded for this clonotype. V and J are TRBV19 and TRBJ2-5; D uncertain. CDR3 size: 12 residues. Germline CDR1 reads LNHDA; CDR2 reads SQIVND (reference sequence). V lost 5 bases and J lost 5, with 9 bases in between. CDR3 amino acids: CASSGPGETQYF. As DNA, the CDR3 is TGTGCCAGTAGTGGCCCCGGGGAGACCCAGTACTTC.

The V gene is TRBV27, the J gene TRBJ1-2, with D hard to call. V lost 4 bases and J 2 bases, leaving 11 bases between the germline ends. Per the germline V gene, CDR1 is MNHEY and CDR2 is SMNVEV (reference sequence). The CDR3 extends over 14 amino acids. The CDR3 sequence: CASSWKGGNYGYTF. For the CDR3, the DNA is TGTGCCAGCAGTTGGAAGGGAGGGAACTATGGCTACACCTTC.

Points on this clonotype: A read error may produce the germline difference seen at one junction end. The rearrangement uses TRBV7-9 and TRBJ1-2, with 7 bases identical to TRBD1. The V gene's germline CDR1 is SEHNR and CDR2 FQNEAQ (reference sequence). The length of the CDR3 is 13 residues. CDR3 residues: CASSHRDSNLPLF. The DNA for the CDR3 is TGTGCCAGCAGCCACCGGGACAGCAACCTACCTCTCTTC.

A note on this clonotype: A much larger clone differs from this one at a single base, so this may be a read error. A read error is likely, as this CDR3 ends without the conserved phenylalanine or tryptophan. This sequence joins TRBV12-3 or TRBV12-4 and TRBJ1-5; D uncertain. This CDR3 has 13 residues. CDR3 sequence: CASGWAHNQPQHL. CDR3 nucleotides: TGTGCTAGTGGTTGGGCCCACAATCAGCCCCAGCATCTT.

V is TRBV10-3 and J is TRBJ2-5; 7 nucleotides align to TRBD2. The CDR3 runs 14 residues. V shed 7 bases and J 6 bases; nucleotides not matched to a gene: 11. Germline CDR1 and CDR2: ENHRY and SYGVKD. CDR3 sequence reads: CAITERGVSKTQYF. The CDR3 DNA follows: TGTGCCATCACCGAACGGGGGGTTTCGAAGACCCAGTACTTC.

The chain employs TRBV5-5 and TRBJ2-5, with D perhaps TRBD2 (6 bases). Trimming took off 5 bases at V and 5 bases at J, with 19 bases between the two ends. The V gene's germline CDR1 is SGHKS and CDR2 YYEKEE (reference sequence). CDR3 length: 15 amino acids. The CDR3 DNA reads as TGTGCCAGCAGTTTAGGGCAGGGACTCGTGGAGACCCAGTACTTC. Amino acid sequence: CASSLGQGLVETQYF.

This chain links TRBV27 with TRBJ1-2; TRBD1 matches at 8 bases. Germline CDR1 MNHEY, CDR2 SMNVEV (reference sequence). The CDR3 consists of 15 residues. The trim removed 5 bases at V and 4 bases at J, leaving 9 bases unmatched. Here the CDR3 reads CASSPKQGQAYGYTF. The DNA for the CDR3 is TGTGCCAGCAGTCCGAAGCAGGGACAGGCCTATGGCTACACCTTC.

In this sample, this clonotype turned up a few times. The chain links TRBV4-1 to TRBJ1-2; 10 positions agree with TRBD1. The germline V gene encodes CDR1 MGHRA and CDR2 YSYEKL. V lost 3 bases and J lost 8; bases outside the gene matches: 12. This CDR3 region has 16 residues. The CDR3 region is CASSQPTTGTGVGYTF. CDR3 DNA sequence: TGCGCCAGCAGCCAGCCTACCACCGGGACAGGGGTAGGCTACACCTTC.

This clonotype was observed once. J is TRBJ1-2 and V is TRBV2; no clear D gene. Per the germline V gene, CDR1 is SNHLY and CDR2 is FYNNEI. This CDR3 has 16 amino acids. The CDR3 spells CAGALGPPTPNYGYTF. The DNA of the CDR3 is TGTGCAGGCGCATTGGGCCCACCGACACCTAACTATGGCTACACCTTC.

This clonotype has a single count. V gene TRBV29-1 combines with J gene TRBJ1-5; TRBD1 might be the D (6 bases). There are 13 residues in the CDR3. Germline lookup yields CDR1 SQVTM and CDR2 ANQGSEA. Between the trimmed V and J ends, which lost 4 bases and 6 bases, there was a span of 13 bases. In DNA form, the CDR3 reads TGCAGCGTTGTAAGAGGGGGAGCTCAGCCCCAGCATTTT. Encoded protein: CSVVRGGAQPQHF.

The V call is TRBV12-3 or TRBV12-4, the J call TRBJ1-5; 8 bases fit TRBD1. The CDR3 has 15 residues. The junction had 11 bases not matched to a gene; V was cut back by 6 bases and J by 7 bases. The CDR3 DNA is TGTGCCAGCAGGATCCTAGGGACAGGCGACCAGCCCCAGCATTTT. Protein product: CASRILGTGDQPQHF.

This chain uses TRBV10-3 with TRBJ1-1, with D tentatively TRBD1 (6 bases). Trimming took 7 bases from V and 0 from J, leaving 21 bases between them. The CDR3 extends over 17 amino acids. Germline V gene lookup returns CDR1 ENHRY and CDR2 SYGVKD. The CDR3 coding sequence is TGTGCCATCACCCTAGATTGGGACAAGGGGATGAACACTGAAGCTTTCTTT. As protein: CAITLDWDKGMNTEAFF.

This clonotype has at least ten counts. The chain links TRBV20-1 to TRBJ2-7; maybe TRBD2 (5 bases). Germline CDR1 DFQATT, CDR2 SNEGSKA (reference sequence). With 3 bases removed from V and 4 bases from J, the gap between germline ends came to 7 bases. The CDR3 totals 11 residues. DNA of the CDR3: TGCAGTGCTAGTAGAGGGTACGAGCAGTACTTC. Its translation is CSASRGYEQYF.

This clonotype was seen a few times. The chain combines TRBV4-1 with TRBJ2-7; D call uncertain. Trimming left V 0 bases short and J 4 bases short, with 10 bases between. The CDR3 totals 14 residues. Per the germline V gene, CDR1 is MGHRA and CDR2 is YSYEKL. The CDR3 DNA reads as TGCGCCAGCAGCCAAGAGTCGGTGGATTACGAGCAGTACTTC. It translates to CASSQESVDYEQYF.